A selection of T cell receptor beta chains follows, all from one sample in a study of T cells in Graves' hyperthyroidism and ophthalmopathy. MiXCR, run by TCRdb on the multiplex PCR reads, gives a single entry per CDR3 protein. The sample lists about 260,000 distinct CDR3 sequences, about a sixth occurring once. Material for sequencing was blood. The source is a woman between 18 and 29 years old with Graves' ophthalmopathy. The CDR3 runs from the conserved cysteine through the conserved F or W. Fields, in order: V gene, CDR3 protein.

>TRBV10-1
CASIGTNNTGELFF
>TRBV6-1
CASSPQDRNSPLHF
>TRBV14
CASSQDTYNEQFF
>TRBV28
CASSFPPTGELFF
>TRBV2
CASRAGQGHGYTF
>TRBV18
CAGSPPRQGLGETQYF
>TRBV13
CASSRHGQGYEQYF
>TRBV6-1
CASGLSGREGTQYF
>TRBV20-1
CSARDLGSEAFF
>TRBV2
CASSQQGSSYEQYF
>TRBV20-1
CSASSGSSYGYTF
>TRBV20-1
CSGQGNQPQHF
>TRBV9
CASSRLAGELTDTQYF
>TRBV29-1
CSAVTSGGDEQYF
>TRBV10-3
CAISPEPSSYNEQFF
>TRBV20-1
CSAGDREPYEQYF
>TRBV20-1
CSAVGPGTDTQYF
>TRBV7-9
CASSLAGAVPTQYF
>TRBV6-2/TRBV6-3
CASRHRRLAAKGVREQYF
>TRBV2
CASSEGGRVDEQYF
>TRBV27
CASSFPPRGLPSDTQYF
>TRBV19
CASSAGRTTEAFF
>TRBV20-1
CSARPRYRGELSYGYTF
>TRBV7-2
CASSSNPGRSGDTQYF
>TRBV7-9
CASSSLAGGVGSYEQYF
>TRBV4-3
CASSQVPGGDGYTF
>TRBV4-1
CASSHLTGFTEAFF
>TRBV4-3
CASSQGIWRDYNEQFF
>TRBV4-2
CASSQGDRYGGGELFF
>TRBV29-1
CSVEGGRGTDTQYF
>TRBV27
CASSLEQGAGYEQYF
>TRBV2
CASRTALANYGYTF
>TRBV20-1
CSASLLQETQYF
>TRBV7-2
CASSLSGGAPDTQYF
>TRBV7-9
CASSLAEGAEGYTF
>TRBV29-1
CSVSYPGTSGRHPLNTDTQYF
>TRBV20-1
CSATDPSRPGNQPQHF
>TRBV30
CAWTGQASTEAFF
>TRBV18
CASSHPGKNTEAFF
>TRBV29-1
CSVEEGGTPSYEQYF
>TRBV4-2
CASSQDGGLWNEQFF
>TRBV20-1
CSARDLRRPNTEAFF
>TRBV27
CASSPGLAKTYEQYF
>TRBV10-3
CAISESLAGGKNEQFF
>TRBV25-1
CASSDIGYKGEQFF